Following are 26 T cell receptor beta chains from one sample sequenced in a study of ipilimumab plus nivolumab after autologous stem cell transplantation. This table comes from immunoSEQ multiplex PCR, and its TCRdb copy is limited to in-frame clones, with some not included. Found here are around 4,000 clones, roughly 90% of them singletons; the top ten hold less than 25%. The specimen was PBMCs, collected in a trial of ipilimumab plus nivolumab as post-transplant consolidation. The receptor set was obtained from a male donor with multiple myeloma.

The chain carries TRBV7-9 and TRBJ2-7, with 7 positions matching TRBD2. Trimming took 1 base from V and 0 from J; bases not matched to a gene: 3. Germline-derived CDR1 and CDR2 are SEHNR and FQNEAQ (reference sequence). The CDR3 is 15 residues long. The CDR3 nucleotides read TGTGCCAGCAGCTTAGGGGGGGGAAGCTCCTACGAGCAGTACTTC. This translates into CASSLGGGSSYEQYF.

This chain uses TRBV29-1 with TRBJ1-1; unclear D gene. The CDR3 sequence is 12 residues long. V was cut by 3 bases and J by 3 bases, with 8 bases left in between. The germline gives CDR1 SQVTM, CDR2 ANQGSEA. DNA of the CDR3: TGCAGCGTTGACGATACGGACACTGAAGCTTTCTTT. Translating it yields CSVDDTDTEAFF.

The chain is built from TRBV2 and TRBJ1-1; weak D call: TRBD1 (6 bases). The V end lost 6 bases, the J end lost 6 bases, and 11 bases lay between the germline ends. This CDR3 has 12 amino acids. The germline gives CDR1 SNHLY, CDR2 FYNNEI. The CDR3 region has the DNA TGTGCCAGCAGACAGGGTTTCGCTGAAGCTTTCTTT. Protein product: CASRQGFAEAFF.

The chain carries TRBV5-5 and TRBJ1-1; 7 bases line up with TRBD1. Looked up from germline, CDR1 is SGHKS and CDR2 is YYEKEE (reference sequence). The CDR3 covers 18 residues. Losses at the gene ends were 3 bases for V and 4 bases for J; bases not matched to a gene: 18. Here the CDR3 reads CASSSSDRAAFLGTEAFF. CDR3 DNA: TGTGCCAGCAGCTCCTCTGACAGGGCGGCTTTTCTTGGCACTGAAGCTTTCTTT.

This chain uses TRBV28 with TRBJ2-2, with TRBD2 matching 8 bases. The CDR3 is 15 amino acids. Looked up from germline, CDR1 is MDHEN and CDR2 is SYDVKM. V dropped 3 bases and J dropped 6; count of bases not matched to a gene: 6. For the CDR3, the DNA is TGTGCCAGCAGTTTTATGCTAGCGGGCCCCGGGGAGCTGTTTTTT. It specifies CASSFMLAGPGELFF.

DNA for the CDR3: TGTGCCAGCAGCCCCAGGGGGGCCTCGGAGACGGAGACCCAGTACTTC. Its translation is CASSPRGASETETQYF. The chain combines TRBV7-8 with TRBJ2-5; perhaps TRBD1 as D (7 bases). The CDR3 sequence is 16 residues long. Trimming removed 5 bases at V and 5 bases at J, with 21 bases between. From germline, CDR1 is SGHVS and CDR2 FQNEAQ.

The rearrangement links TRBV9 to TRBJ2-7, with D unresolved. CDR1 and CDR2 from the germline V gene are SGDLS and YYNGEE. V was pared by 4 bases and J by 4 bases, with 15 bases between. The CDR3 loop spans 14 amino acids. CDR3 protein: CASSPRTGAYEQYF. For the CDR3, the DNA is TGTGCCAGCAGCCCCCGGACCGGAGCATACGAGCAGTACTTC.

The J gene is TRBJ1-2, the V gene TRBV19; unclear D gene. The CDR3 length is 15 residues. V lost 3 bases and J 4 bases, leaving 15 bases between the germline ends. Germline V gene data show CDR1 as LNHDA and CDR2 as SQIVND (reference sequence). The CDR3, as DNA: TGTGCCAGTAGTATCCGGGAGCCATTAACCTATGGCTACACCTTC. It codes for CASSIREPLTYGYTF.

The V gene is TRBV7-2, the J gene TRBJ2-2; D unresolved. Trimming removed 1 base at V and 0 bases at J, with 15 bases between. The CDR3 runs to 18 residues. Germline V CDR1 and CDR2: SGHTA, FQGNSA. CDR3 region: CASSLVGFGTTNTGELFF. The CDR3 DNA reads as TGTGCCAGCAGCTTAGTTGGTTTTGGCACCACGAACACCGGGGAGCTGTTTTTT.

The rearrangement joins TRBV10-3 to TRBJ2-7; 9 nucleotides align to TRBD1. The CDR3 consists of 12 residues. CDR1 and CDR2 from the germline V gene are ENHRY and SYGVKD. The CDR3 protein is CTTSGQGTEQYF. The CDR3 DNA follows: TGTACCACCTCCGGACAGGGGACCGAGCAGTACTTC.

The V and J genes are TRBV6-1 and TRBJ1-1; TRBD1 might be the D (5 bases). Germline assignment: CDR1 MNHNS and CDR2 SASEGT. Trimming removed 4 bases at V and 1 base at J, with 7 bases between. The CDR3 has 13 amino acids. The DNA for the CDR3 is TGTGCCAGCAGTGTCCAGGGGAACACTGAAGCTTTCTTT. Translation gives CASSVQGNTEAFF.

V is TRBV7-2 and J is TRBJ1-5, with D unresolved. V was shortened by 5 bases and J by 7 bases, with 12 bases between the two germline ends. Germline CDR1 is SGHTA and CDR2 is FQGNSA. CDR3 size: 13 residues. The CDR3: CASSADSWQPQHF. The CDR3 nucleotides read TGTGCCAGCAGCGCAGATTCGTGGCAGCCCCAGCATTTT.

The chain is built from TRBV7-9 and TRBJ2-3; D is unclear. This CDR3 is 14 amino acids long. CDR1 is SEHNR, CDR2 FQNEAQ, per germline (reference sequence). Trimming shortened V by 5 bases and J by 3 bases, and 12 bases separated the two germline ends. As DNA, the CDR3 is TGTGCCAGCAGCACCAGCCCTATAACAGATACGCAGTATTTT. This encodes CASSTSPITDTQYF.

The rearrangement links TRBV6-5 to TRBJ2-1; TRBD1 matches at 7 bases. The germline V gene has CDR1 MNHEY and CDR2 SVGAGI. The CDR3 runs 14 residues. V dropped 6 bases and J dropped 8; count of bases not matched to a gene: 10. The CDR3 DNA sequence: TGTGCCAGCAGGGGATCGACAGGGCCCCATGAGCAGTTCTTC. Its translation: CASRGSTGPHEQFF.

The V and J genes are TRBV5-5 and TRBJ2-1; TRBD1 matches 9 bases. CDR3 length: 13 residues. Germline V gene data show CDR1 as SGHKS and CDR2 as YYEKEE (reference sequence). V shed 5 bases, J shed 7 bases, and the junction held 4 bases outside the gene matches. Written as DNA, the CDR3 is TGTGCCAGCAGTCCCGGGACAGGGAATGAGCAGTTCTTC. This codes for CASSPGTGNEQFF.

The rearrangement joins TRBV10-3 to TRBJ1-5, with D hard to call. The CDR3 covers 13 residues. V lost 4 bases to trimming and J lost 6 bases, with 10 bases between them. CDR1 ENHRY and CDR2 SYGVKD come from the germline V gene. DNA for the CDR3: TGTGCCATCAGTGTGGAGGGAAGTCAGCCCCAGCATTTT. Amino acids: CAISVEGSQPQHF.

J is TRBJ2-7 and V is TRBV29-1; 10 bases match TRBD2. CDR1 is SQVTM and CDR2 is ANQGSEA in the germline V gene. The length of the CDR3 is 11 residues. After removal of 4 bases from V and 6 bases from J, the junction contained 0 bases not matched to a gene. The CDR3 nucleotides read TGCAGCGTTGGGACTAGCGGCGAGCAGTACTTC. Protein: CSVGTSGEQYF.

This chain connects TRBV9 to TRBJ2-7, with TRBD1 matching over 10 bases. The CDR3 has 15 amino acids. Trimming removed 0 bases from V and 2 bases from J; junction bases left unmatched: 2. Germline V gene data show CDR1 as SGDLS and CDR2 as YYNGEE. The CDR3 sequence: CASSVAGQGTYEQYF. CDR3 in DNA: TGTGCCAGCAGCGTAGCGGGACAGGGGACCTACGAGCAGTACTTC.

The chain is built from TRBV6-5 and TRBJ1-1; no definite D call. Looked up from germline, CDR1 is MNHEY and CDR2 is SVGAGI. The CDR3 totals 16 residues. Trimming shortened V by 4 bases and J by 4 bases, and 19 bases separated the two germline ends. This CDR3 is CASSLNRAPVGTEAFF. In nucleotides, the CDR3 is TGTGCCAGCAGTTTAAACCGGGCCCCGGTGGGCACTGAAGCTTTCTTT.

The rearrangement uses TRBV7-9 and TRBJ2-1; D might be TRBD1 (6 bases). The CDR3 sequence is 14 residues long. V lost 4 bases, J lost 4 bases, and 11 bases lay in between. The germline CDR1 and CDR2 sequences are SEHNR and FQNEAQ (reference sequence). The CDR3 loop is CASSSHRGYNEQFF. DNA for the CDR3: TGTGCCAGCAGCTCGCATAGGGGGTACAATGAGCAGTTCTTC. The variable domain in full, completed from reference TRBV7-9 and TRBJ2-1, reads DTGVSQNPRHKITKRGQNVTFRCDPISEHNRLYWYRQTLGQGPEFLTYFQNEAQLEKSRLLSDRFSAERPKGSFSTLEIQRTEQGDSAMYLCASSSHRGYNEQFFGPGTRLTVL.

The chain is built from TRBV11-2 and TRBJ2-1; the match to TRBD2 covers 13 bases. The length of the CDR3 is 16 residues. Looked up from germline, CDR1 is SGHAT and CDR2 is FQNNGV. Germline trimming cut 4 bases from V and 4 bases from J; bases unmatched to any gene: 4. In nucleotides, the CDR3 is TGTGCCAGCAGCTCCCGGACTAGCGGGAGATACAATGAGCAGTTCTTC. Amino acids: CASSSRTSGRYNEQFF.

The chain couples TRBV11-2 to TRBJ2-7; 7 bases line up with TRBD1. This CDR3 contains 13 residues. V was pared by 8 bases and J by 1 base, with 5 bases of the junction left unmatched. Germline loops: CDR1 SGHAT, CDR2 FQNNGV. As DNA, the CDR3 is TGTGCCAGCTGGGGGACAGCATCCTACGAGCAGTACTTC. Translated, it gives CASWGTASYEQYF.

The chain's CDR3 is CASSLGGEIRGYTF. As DNA, the CDR3 is TGTGCCAGCAGCTTAGGAGGGGAAATAAGAGGCTACACCTTC. The V call is TRBV7-2, the J call TRBJ1-2, with D tentatively TRBD1 (5 bases). This CDR3 contains 14 residues. V was trimmed by 1 base and J by 8 bases, leaving 14 bases between them. CDR1 is SGHTA, CDR2 FQGNSA, per germline.

This chain connects TRBV10-3 to TRBJ2-6; D is unclear. V shed 7 bases and J shed 5 bases, with 6 bases lying between them. The germline CDR1 and CDR2 sequences are ENHRY and SYGVKD. This CDR3 is 12 amino acids long. The CDR3 protein is CAIKSRANVLTF. The DNA for the CDR3 is TGTGCCATCAAAAGTCGGGCCAACGTCCTGACTTTC.

The CDR3 coding sequence is TGTGCCAGCAGTGCAGTCCCGGGACTAGCGGGAGTAGGCGAGCAGTTCTTC. Amino acids: CASSAVPGLAGVGEQFF. The rearrangement uses TRBV6-1 and TRBJ2-1; TRBD2 matches at 14 bases. From germline, CDR1 is MNHNS and CDR2 SASEGT. The V gene end was trimmed by 4 bases and the J gene end by 10 bases; junction bases not matched to a gene: 12. The CDR3 runs to 17 residues.

V gene TRBV6-5 combines with J gene TRBJ2-7; TRBD2 agrees at 11 bases. Germline V CDR1 and CDR2: MNHEY, SVGAGI. The CDR3 is made up of 15 amino acids. V dropped 5 bases and J dropped 3; count of bases not matched to a gene: 6. The CDR3 here is CASSPTSGIFYEQYF. Written as DNA, the CDR3 is TGTGCCAGCAGTCCGACTAGCGGGATTTTCTACGAGCAGTACTTC.